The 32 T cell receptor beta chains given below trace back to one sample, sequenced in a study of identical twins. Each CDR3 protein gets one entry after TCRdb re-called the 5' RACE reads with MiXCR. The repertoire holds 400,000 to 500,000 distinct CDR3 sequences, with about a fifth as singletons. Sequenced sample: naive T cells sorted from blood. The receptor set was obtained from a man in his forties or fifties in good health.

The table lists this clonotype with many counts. CDR3 sequence: CATSRDQGLRAPLHF. CDR3 DNA sequence: TGTGCCACCAGCAGAGACCAGGGTCTGCGGGCGCCCCTCCACTTT. The J gene is TRBJ1-6, the V gene TRBV15; perhaps TRBD1 as D (5 bases). V lost 0 bases to trimming and J lost 13 bases, with 16 bases between them. Germline V lookup: CDR1 LNHNV, CDR2 YYDKDF (reference sequence). The CDR3 spans 15 residues. Together with reference TRBV15 and TRBJ1-6, the CDR3 gives the full variable domain: DAMVIQNPRYQVTQFGKPVTLSCSQTLNHNVMYWYQQKSSQAPKLLFHYYDKDFNNEADTPDNFQSRRPNTSFCFLDIRSPGLGDTAMYLCATSRDQGLRAPLHFGNGTRLTVT.

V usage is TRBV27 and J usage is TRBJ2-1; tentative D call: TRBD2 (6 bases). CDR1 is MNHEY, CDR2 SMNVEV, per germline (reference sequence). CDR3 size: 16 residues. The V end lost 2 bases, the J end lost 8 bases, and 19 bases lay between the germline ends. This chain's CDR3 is CASSLVGGLKADEQFF. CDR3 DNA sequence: TGTGCCAGCAGTTTAGTGGGGGGACTTAAGGCCGATGAGCAGTTCTTC.

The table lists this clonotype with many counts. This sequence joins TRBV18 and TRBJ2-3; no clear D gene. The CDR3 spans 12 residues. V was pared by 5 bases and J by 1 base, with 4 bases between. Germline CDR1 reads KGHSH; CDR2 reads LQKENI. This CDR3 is CASSIGTDTQYF. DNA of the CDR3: TGTGCCAGCTCAATAGGCACAGATACGCAGTATTTT.

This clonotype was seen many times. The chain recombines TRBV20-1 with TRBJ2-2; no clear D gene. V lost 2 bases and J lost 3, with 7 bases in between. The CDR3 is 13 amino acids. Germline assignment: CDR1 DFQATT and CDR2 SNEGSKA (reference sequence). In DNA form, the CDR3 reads TGCAGTGCTAGAAGGCTCGACACCGGGGAGCTGTTTTTT. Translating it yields CSARRLDTGELFF.

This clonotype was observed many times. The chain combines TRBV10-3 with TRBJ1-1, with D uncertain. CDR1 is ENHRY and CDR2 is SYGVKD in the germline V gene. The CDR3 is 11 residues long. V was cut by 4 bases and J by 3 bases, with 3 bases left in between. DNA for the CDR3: TGTGCCATCAGTGGGGACACTGAAGCTTTCTTT. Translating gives CAISGDTEAFF.

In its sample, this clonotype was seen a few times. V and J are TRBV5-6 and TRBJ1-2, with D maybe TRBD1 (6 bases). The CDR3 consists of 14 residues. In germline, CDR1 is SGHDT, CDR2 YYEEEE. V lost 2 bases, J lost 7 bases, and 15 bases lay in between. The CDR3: CASSFVPGASGYTF. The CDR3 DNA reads TGTGCCAGCAGCTTTGTACCAGGGGCTAGTGGCTACACCTTC.

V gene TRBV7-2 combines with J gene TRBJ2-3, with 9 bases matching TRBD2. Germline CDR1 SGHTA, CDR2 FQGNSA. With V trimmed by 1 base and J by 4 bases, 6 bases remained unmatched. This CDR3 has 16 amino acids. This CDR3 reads CASSLVGGRASDTQYF. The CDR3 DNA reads TGTGCCAGCAGCTTAGTCGGCGGGAGGGCCTCAGATACGCAGTATTTT.

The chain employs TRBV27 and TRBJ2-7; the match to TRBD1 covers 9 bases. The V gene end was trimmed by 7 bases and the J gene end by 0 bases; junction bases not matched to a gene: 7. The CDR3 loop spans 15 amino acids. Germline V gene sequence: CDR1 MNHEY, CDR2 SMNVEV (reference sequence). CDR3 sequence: CASKTGTGPSYEQYF. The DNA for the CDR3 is TGTGCCAGCAAAACCGGGACAGGGCCCTCCTACGAGCAGTACTTC.

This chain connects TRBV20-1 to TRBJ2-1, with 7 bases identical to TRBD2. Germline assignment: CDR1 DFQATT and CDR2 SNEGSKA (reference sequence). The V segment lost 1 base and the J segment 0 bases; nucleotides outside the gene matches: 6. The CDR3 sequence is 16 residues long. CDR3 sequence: CSARGSSGYSYNEQFF. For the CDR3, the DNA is TGCAGTGCTAGAGGTTCTAGCGGATACTCCTACAATGAGCAGTTCTTC.

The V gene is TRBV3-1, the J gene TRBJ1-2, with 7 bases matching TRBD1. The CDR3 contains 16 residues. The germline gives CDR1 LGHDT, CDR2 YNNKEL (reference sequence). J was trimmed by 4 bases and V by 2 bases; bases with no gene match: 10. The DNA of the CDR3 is TGTGCCAGCAGCCAATCCACAGGGGTACGTAGCTATGGCTACACCTTC. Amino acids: CASSQSTGVRSYGYTF.

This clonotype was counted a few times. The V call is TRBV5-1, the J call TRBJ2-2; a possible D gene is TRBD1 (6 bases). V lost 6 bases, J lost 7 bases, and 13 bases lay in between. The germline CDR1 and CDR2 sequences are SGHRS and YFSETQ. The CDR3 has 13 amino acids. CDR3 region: CASTSGVSGELFF. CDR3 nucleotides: TGCGCCAGCACCTCAGGGGTCAGCGGGGAGCTGTTTTTT.

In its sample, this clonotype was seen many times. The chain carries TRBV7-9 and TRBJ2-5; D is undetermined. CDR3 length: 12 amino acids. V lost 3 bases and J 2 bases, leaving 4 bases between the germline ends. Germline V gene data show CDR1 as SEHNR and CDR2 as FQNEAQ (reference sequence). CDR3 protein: CASSFLQETQYF. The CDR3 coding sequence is TGTGCCAGCAGCTTCCTACAAGAGACCCAGTACTTC.

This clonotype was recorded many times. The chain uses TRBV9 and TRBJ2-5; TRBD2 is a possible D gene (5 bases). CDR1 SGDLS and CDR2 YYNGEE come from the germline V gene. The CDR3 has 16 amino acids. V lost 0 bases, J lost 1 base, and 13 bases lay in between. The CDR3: CASSVEGGSLQETQYF. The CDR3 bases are TGTGCCAGCAGCGTAGAAGGAGGATCCCTCCAAGAGACCCAGTACTTC.

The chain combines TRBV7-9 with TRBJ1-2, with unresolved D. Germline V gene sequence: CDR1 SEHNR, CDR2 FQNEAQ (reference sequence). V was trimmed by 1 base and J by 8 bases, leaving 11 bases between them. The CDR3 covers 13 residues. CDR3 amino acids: CASSLDWVRGYTF. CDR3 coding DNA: TGTGCCAGCAGCTTAGATTGGGTCCGGGGCTACACCTTC.

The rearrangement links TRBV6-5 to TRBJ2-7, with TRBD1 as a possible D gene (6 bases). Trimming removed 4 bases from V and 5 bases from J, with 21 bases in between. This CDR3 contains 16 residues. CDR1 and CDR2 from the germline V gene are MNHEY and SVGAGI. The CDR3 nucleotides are TGTGCCAGCAGTTCCATCCGGGACATTGTATTTGACGAGCAGTACTTC. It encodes CASSSIRDIVFDEQYF.

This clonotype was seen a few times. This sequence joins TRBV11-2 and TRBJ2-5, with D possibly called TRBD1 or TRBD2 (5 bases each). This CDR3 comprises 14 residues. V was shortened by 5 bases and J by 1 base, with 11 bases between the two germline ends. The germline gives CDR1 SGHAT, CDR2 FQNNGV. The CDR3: CASSTGRGQETQYF. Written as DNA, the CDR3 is TGTGCCAGCAGCACAGGACGGGGCCAAGAGACCCAGTACTTC. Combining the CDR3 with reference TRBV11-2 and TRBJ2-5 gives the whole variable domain EAGVAQSPRYKIIEKRQSVAFWCNPISGHATLYWYQQILGQGPKLLIQFQNNGVVDDSQLPKDRFSAERLKGVDSTLKIQPAKLEDSAVYLCASSTGRGQETQYFGPGTRLLVL.

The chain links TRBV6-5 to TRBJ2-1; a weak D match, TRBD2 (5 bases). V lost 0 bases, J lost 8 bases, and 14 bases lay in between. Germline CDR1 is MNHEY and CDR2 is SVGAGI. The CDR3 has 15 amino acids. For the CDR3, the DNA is TGTGCCAGCAGTTACTCGAAATCCGGAGGCCATGAGCAGTTCTTC. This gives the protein CASSYSKSGGHEQFF.

The CDR3 nucleotides read TGTGCCAGCAGTGGTGGGGGGCTCTACAATGAGCAGTTCTTC. Translation gives CASSGGGLYNEQFF. This rearrangement joins TRBV11-2 to TRBJ2-1, with D perhaps given as TRBD1 or TRBD2 (6 bases each). CDR1 and CDR2 (germline): SGHAT, FQNNGV. CDR3 length: 14 amino acids. Trimming pared 6 bases from V and 3 bases from J, leaving 12 bases between.

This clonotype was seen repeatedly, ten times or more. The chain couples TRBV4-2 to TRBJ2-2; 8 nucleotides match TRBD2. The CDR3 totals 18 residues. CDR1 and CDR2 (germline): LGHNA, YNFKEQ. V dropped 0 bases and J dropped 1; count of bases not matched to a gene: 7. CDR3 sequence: CASSQDLLAGLNTGELFF. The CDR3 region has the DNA TGTGCCAGCAGCCAAGATCTGTTAGCGGGATTGAACACCGGGGAGCTGTTTTTT.

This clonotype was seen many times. CDR3 nucleotides: TGTGCCACCAGTGATTCCCCCCCCGGGTACAATGAGCAGTTCTTC. Amino acid sequence: CATSDSPPGYNEQFF. The chain is built from TRBV24-1 and TRBJ2-1; unclear D gene. The CDR3 spans 15 residues. The ends were cut back, 2 bases at V and 4 bases at J, with 11 bases in the middle. CDR1 is KGHDR and CDR2 is SFDVKD in the germline V gene.

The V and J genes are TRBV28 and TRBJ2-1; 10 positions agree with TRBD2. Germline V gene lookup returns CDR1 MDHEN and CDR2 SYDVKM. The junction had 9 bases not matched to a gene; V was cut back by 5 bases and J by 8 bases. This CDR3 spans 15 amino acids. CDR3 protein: CASSLQREGLYEQFF. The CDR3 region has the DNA TGTGCCAGCAGTCTCCAGCGGGAGGGCCTCTATGAGCAGTTCTTC.

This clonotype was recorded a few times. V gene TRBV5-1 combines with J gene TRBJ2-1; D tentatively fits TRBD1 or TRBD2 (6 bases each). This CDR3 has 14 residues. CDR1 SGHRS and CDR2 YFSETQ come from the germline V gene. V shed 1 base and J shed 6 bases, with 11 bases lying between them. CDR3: CASSLKGGGNEQFF. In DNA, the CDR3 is TGCGCCAGCAGCTTGAAAGGGGGAGGCAATGAGCAGTTCTTC.

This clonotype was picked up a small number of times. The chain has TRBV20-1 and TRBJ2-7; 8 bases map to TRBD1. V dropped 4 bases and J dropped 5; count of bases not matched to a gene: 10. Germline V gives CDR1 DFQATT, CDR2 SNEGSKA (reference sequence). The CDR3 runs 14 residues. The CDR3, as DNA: TGCAGTGCTATTCCCGGGACAGGTGACAACGAGCAGTACTTC. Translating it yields CSAIPGTGDNEQYF.

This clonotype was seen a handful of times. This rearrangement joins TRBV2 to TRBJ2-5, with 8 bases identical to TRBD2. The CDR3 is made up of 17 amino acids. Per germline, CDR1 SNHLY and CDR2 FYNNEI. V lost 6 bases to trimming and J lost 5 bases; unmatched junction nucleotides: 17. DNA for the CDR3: TGTGCCAGCAGGGGGCCAGCGGGGGACGAAAGAGGGGAGACCCAGTACTTC. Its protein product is CASRGPAGDERGETQYF.

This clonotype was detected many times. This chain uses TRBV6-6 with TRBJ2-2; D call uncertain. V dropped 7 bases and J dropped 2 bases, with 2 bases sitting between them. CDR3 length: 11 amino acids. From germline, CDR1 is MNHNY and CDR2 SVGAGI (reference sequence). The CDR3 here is CASTNTGELFF. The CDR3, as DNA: TGTGCCAGCACCAACACCGGGGAGCTGTTTTTT.

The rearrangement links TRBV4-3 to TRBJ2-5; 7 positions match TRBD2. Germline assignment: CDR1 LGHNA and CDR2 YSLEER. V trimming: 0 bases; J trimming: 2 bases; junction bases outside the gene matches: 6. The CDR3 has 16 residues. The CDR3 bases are TGCGCCAGCAGCCAAGACGGTACTAGCGAACAAGAGACCCAGTACTTC. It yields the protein CASSQDGTSEQETQYF.

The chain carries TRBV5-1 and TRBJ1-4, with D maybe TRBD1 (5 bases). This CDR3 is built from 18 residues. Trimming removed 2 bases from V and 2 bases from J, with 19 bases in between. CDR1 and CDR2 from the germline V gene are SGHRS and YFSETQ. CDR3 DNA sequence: TGCGCCAGCAGCTTCAGGGTAGGAGCGCTTTCGACTAATGAAAAACTGTTTTTT. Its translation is CASSFRVGALSTNEKLFF.

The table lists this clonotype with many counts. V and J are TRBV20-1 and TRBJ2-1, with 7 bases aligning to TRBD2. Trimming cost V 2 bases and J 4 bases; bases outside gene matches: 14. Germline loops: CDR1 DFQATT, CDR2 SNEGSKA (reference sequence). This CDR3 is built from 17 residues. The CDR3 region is CSARLNPRASGYNEQFF. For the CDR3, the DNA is TGCAGTGCTAGACTGAACCCGAGGGCTAGCGGTTACAATGAGCAGTTCTTC.

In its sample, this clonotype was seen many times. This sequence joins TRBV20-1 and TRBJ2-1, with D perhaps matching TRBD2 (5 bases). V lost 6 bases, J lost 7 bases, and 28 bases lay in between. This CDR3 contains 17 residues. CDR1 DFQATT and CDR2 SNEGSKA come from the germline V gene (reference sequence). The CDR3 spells CSAVRASYQVIRNEQFF. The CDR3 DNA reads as TGCAGTGCCGTGCGGGCTAGCTATCAAGTTATTCGTAATGAGCAGTTCTTC.

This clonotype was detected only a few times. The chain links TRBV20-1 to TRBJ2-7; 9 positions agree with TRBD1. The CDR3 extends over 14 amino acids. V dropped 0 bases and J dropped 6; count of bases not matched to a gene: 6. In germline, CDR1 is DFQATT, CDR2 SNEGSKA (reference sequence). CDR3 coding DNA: TGCAGTGCTAGAGATATGGGACAGGGAAGCGAGCAGTACTTC. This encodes CSARDMGQGSEQYF.

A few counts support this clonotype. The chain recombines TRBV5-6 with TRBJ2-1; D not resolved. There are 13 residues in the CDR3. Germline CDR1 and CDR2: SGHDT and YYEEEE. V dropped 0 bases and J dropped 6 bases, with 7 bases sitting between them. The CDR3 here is CASSLEIVNEQFF. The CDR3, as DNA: TGTGCCAGCAGCTTGGAGATAGTCAATGAGCAGTTCTTC.

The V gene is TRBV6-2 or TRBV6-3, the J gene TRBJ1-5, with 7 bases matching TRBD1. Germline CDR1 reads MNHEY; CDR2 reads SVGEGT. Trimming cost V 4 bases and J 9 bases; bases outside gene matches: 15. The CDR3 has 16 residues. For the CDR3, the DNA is TGTGCCAGCAGTTTACCGGGACAGATAAACAAGGTGCCCCAGCATTTT. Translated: CASSLPGQINKVPQHF.